Presented here are 18 T cell receptor beta chains from one specimen sequenced in a study of blood T cells in healthy people across ages. PCR was performed a second time for about 7 to 11 cycles using a sample-barcoded 5' primer and a J-beta primer mix. From the 5' RACE reads, TCRdb called clonotypes with MiXCR, one entry per CDR3 protein. Of almost 800,000 distinct CDR3 sequences detected, roughly 64% appear once; the ten largest clones hold around 20%. The sample was blood. The receptors originated from a man aged 25 to 40 in good health.

This clonotype was detected only a few times. V and J are TRBV6-5 and TRBJ1-1; perhaps TRBD1 as D (5 bases). Germline V lookup: CDR1 MNHEY, CDR2 SVGAGI. Between the trimmed V and J ends, which lost 6 bases and 0 bases, there was a span of 8 bases. CDR3 length: 13 amino acids. CDR3 DNA: TGTGCCAGCAGGACAGACCTGAACACTGAAGCTTTCTTT. Translating it yields CASRTDLNTEAFF.

This clonotype was picked up a small number of times. The rearrangement joins TRBV7-9 to TRBJ1-2; 8 nucleotides match TRBD1. Germline V gene data show CDR1 as SEHNR and CDR2 as FQNEAQ (reference sequence). J was trimmed by 4 bases and V by 1 base; bases with no gene match: 2. This CDR3 is 14 amino acids long. The DNA for the CDR3 is TGTGCCAGCAGCTTAGAGCAGGGGGCCTATGGCTACACCTTC. Protein product: CASSLEQGAYGYTF.

The chain combines TRBV20-1 with TRBJ2-5; a weak D match, TRBD1 (5 bases). The assigned J gene may be wrong: the sequence end matches TRBJ2-7 better. The CDR3 has 13 residues. Per germline, CDR1 DFQATT and CDR2 SNEGSKA (reference sequence). CDR3: CSAHPQGSDEQYF. CDR3 bases: TGCAGTGCTCACCCGCAGGGCTCGGACGAGCAGTACTTC.

This chain links TRBV6-2 or TRBV6-3 with TRBJ2-5; D may correspond to TRBD1 or TRBD2 (6 bases each). The J call may be in error: the DNA end matches TRBJ2-7 better. This CDR3 has 14 residues. Germline V gene data show CDR1 as MNHEY and CDR2 as SVGEGT. CDR3 sequence (DNA): TGTGCCAGCAGTGCCCCGTGGGGGGCTTACGAGCAGTACTTC. It specifies CASSAPWGAYEQYF.

The genes are TRBV12-3 or TRBV12-4 and TRBJ2-5, with D unclear. The CDR3 is 14 amino acids. Trimming stripped 3 bases from V and 2 bases from J, with 10 bases between. The CDR3 region is CASSFGQQQETQYF. The CDR3 DNA sequence: TGTGCCAGCAGTTTCGGCCAGCAGCAAGAGACCCAGTACTTC.

The J gene is TRBJ2-3, the V gene TRBV5-1, with D perhaps matching TRBD2 (7 bases). The germline V gene has CDR1 SGHRS and CDR2 YFSETQ. The V end lost 7 bases, the J end lost 11 bases, and 23 bases lay between the germline ends. There are 14 residues in the CDR3. The CDR3 DNA follows: TGCGCCAGCGGTACGGGGGGCTCTTTGGATGAGCAGTATTTT. Amino acids: CASGTGGSLDEQYF.

The rearrangement links TRBV5-1 to TRBJ2-1; 10 nucleotides align to TRBD2. Germline CDR1 is SGHRS and CDR2 is YFSETQ. The CDR3 is made up of 15 amino acids. J lost 6 bases, V lost 4 bases, and 7 bases had no gene match. CDR3 in amino acids: CASSVLAGARNEQFF. CDR3 nucleotide sequence: TGCGCCAGCAGCGTCCTAGCGGGGGCTCGCAATGAGCAGTTCTTC.

This clonotype was counted a single time. The gene calls are TRBV4-2 and TRBJ1-1; D perhaps matches TRBD1 (5 bases). V was clipped by 3 bases and J by 3 bases, with 17 bases between them. Looked up from germline, CDR1 is LGHNA and CDR2 is YNFKEQ. The CDR3 spans 16 residues. The CDR3 sequence is CASSHGTVERDTEAFF. CDR3 coding DNA: TGTGCCAGCAGCCACGGGACCGTAGAAAGGGACACTGAAGCTTTCTTT.

This chain connects TRBV3-1 to TRBJ2-7; TRBD1 might be the D (6 bases). Judging by the DNA end, TRBJ2-4 fits better; the J call may be wrong. This CDR3 contains 15 residues. Germline V gene sequence: CDR1 LGHDT, CDR2 YNNKEL (reference sequence). CDR3 in amino acids: CASSQSYRAGDIQYF. For the CDR3, the DNA is TGTGCCAGCAGCCAATCTTACAGGGCTGGAGACATTCAGTACTTC.

The V and J genes are TRBV6-2 or TRBV6-3 and TRBJ2-6; D remains unclear. The CDR3 has 15 residues. Germline V gives CDR1 MNHEY, CDR2 SVGEGT. V was pared by 2 bases and J by 1 base, with 6 bases between. CDR3 in amino acids: CASSYPRSGANVLTF. In DNA, the CDR3 is TGTGCCAGCAGTTACCCGCGTTCTGGGGCCAACGTCCTGACTTTC.

The sample holds a few counts of this clonotype. V gene TRBV7-3 combines with J gene TRBJ2-3, with 8 bases lining up with TRBD2. From germline, CDR1 is SGHTA and CDR2 FQGTGA. V shed 5 bases, J shed 12 bases, and the junction held 13 bases outside the gene matches. This CDR3 contains 14 residues. The CDR3 spells CASSEREWADIQYF. The CDR3 nucleotides read TGTGCCAGCAGCGAGCGGGAGTGGGCGGACATTCAGTATTTT.

This chain joins TRBV20-1 and TRBJ1-1; tentatively, D is TRBD1 (5 bases). This CDR3 has 11 amino acids. V lost 4 bases and J 5 bases, leaving 8 bases between the germline ends. Germline assignment: CDR1 DFQATT and CDR2 SNEGSKA (reference sequence). CDR3 region: CSATGGTEAFF. The CDR3 coding sequence is TGCAGTGCTACCGGGGGGACTGAAGCTTTCTTT.

This clonotype was observed a few times. This chain uses TRBV6-5 with TRBJ2-7; no firm D call. This CDR3 is built from 13 residues. CDR1 MNHEY and CDR2 SVGAGI come from the germline V gene. Trimming shortened V by 2 bases and J by 5 bases, and 10 bases separated the two germline ends. The CDR3 sequence: CASSYLPRDEQYF. DNA of the CDR3: TGTGCCAGCAGTTACCTCCCCCGGGACGAGCAGTACTTC.

The chain couples TRBV7-2 to TRBJ2-1; 10 nucleotides align to TRBD2. CDR1 and CDR2 (germline): SGHTA, FQGNSA. The CDR3 covers 17 residues. The V gene end was trimmed by 5 bases and the J gene end by 4 bases; junction bases not matched to a gene: 11. CDR3 DNA sequence: TGTGCCAGCAGCCCCCATATCGGTAGCGGGAGGTACAATGAGCAGTTCTTC. Its protein product is CASSPHIGSGRYNEQFF.

Here the CDR3 reads CASSTLGSVLYGYTF. The CDR3, as DNA: TGTGCCAGCAGCACCCTTGGCAGCGTGCTCTATGGCTACACCTTC. The chain couples TRBV2 to TRBJ1-2; D gene uncertain. Germline V lookup: CDR1 SNHLY, CDR2 FYNNEI. The V end was cut by 6 bases, the J end by 4 bases, with 18 bases between. This CDR3 contains 15 residues.

J is TRBJ2-1 and V is TRBV5-1; the match to TRBD1 covers 7 bases. In germline, CDR1 is SGHRS, CDR2 YFSETQ. With V trimmed by 0 bases and J by 9 bases, 6 bases remained unmatched. The CDR3 covers 14 residues. The CDR3 bases are TGCGCCAGCAGCTTGGTGGACAGGAGGACTGAGCAGTTCTTC. This encodes CASSLVDRRTEQFF.

This chain links TRBV20-1 with TRBJ2-5, with D perhaps TRBD1 (6 bases). This CDR3 has 13 residues. The V gene's germline CDR1 is DFQATT and CDR2 SNEGSKA (reference sequence). V was clipped by 5 bases and J by 1 base, with 11 bases between them. Written as DNA, the CDR3 is TGCAGTGCTCGTCGGACAGCCCAAGAGACCCAGTACTTC. Translated, it gives CSARRTAQETQYF.

For the CDR3, the DNA is TGTGCCAGCAGCTCCTTGGGGCGGGGGGGAAAAGATACGCAGTATTTT. Encoded protein: CASSSLGRGGKDTQYF. The gene calls are TRBV7-9 and TRBJ2-3, with 9 bases identical to TRBD2. V trimming: 4 bases; J trimming: 5 bases; junction bases outside the gene matches: 10. CDR1 and CDR2 (germline): SEHNR, FQNEAQ (reference sequence). CDR3 length: 16 residues.